The 6 T cell receptor beta chains below were found in one sample sequenced in a study of shared clonotypes between healthy human individuals (dated by TCRdb to the early 2020s). Libraries were made using the immunoSEQ multiplex PCR assay. The table comes from immuneACCESS by way of TCRdb, which keeps in-frame sequences with V and J called. Part of the clones is missing from these tables; in studies checked, under half for an unresolved V gene and the rest for unknown reasons. The sample includes some 1.4 million clones, with more than 95% observed a single time. About 1% of the sample lies in the top ten. The sequenced sample was naive CD4+ T cells sorted from blood. The sample's cell subset or site label, decoded: CD45RA+ positively selected. These receptors came from a man aged 25 to 45 in good health.

The genes are TRBV7-2 and TRBJ2-7; TRBD2 aligns across 7 bases. V was clipped by 2 bases and J by 5 bases; unmatched bases: 9. CDR3 length: 15 amino acids. Per the germline V gene, CDR1 is SGHTA and CDR2 is FQGNSA. The CDR3, as DNA: TGTGCCAGCAGCTTAACGGGCGGGAGTTTCAACGAGCAGTACTTC. Its protein is CASSLTGGSFNEQYF.

The chain is built from TRBV29-1 and TRBJ2-5; TRBD2 matches 9 bases. Germline CDR1 is SQVTM and CDR2 is ANQGSEA. The CDR3 is 13 residues long. V lost 7 bases, J lost 5 bases, and 8 bases stayed unmatched. The chain's CDR3 is CSATLAGAETQYF. DNA for the CDR3: TGCAGCGCCACACTAGCGGGCGCGGAGACCCAGTACTTC.

V is TRBV11-2 and J is TRBJ1-2; maybe TRBD1 (5 bases). This CDR3 contains 14 residues. V was cut by 0 bases and J by 8 bases, with 13 bases left in between. Germline CDR1 reads SGHAT; CDR2 reads FQNNGV. CDR3 bases: TGTGCCAGCAGCTTAGAGAGCAGGGCACGAGGCTACACCTTC. This codes for CASSLESRARGYTF.

The gene calls are TRBV5-6 and TRBJ1-5; D ambiguous. Germline V gives CDR1 SGHDT, CDR2 YYEEEE. The CDR3 loop spans 15 amino acids. The ends were cut back, 1 base at V and 4 bases at J, with 12 bases in the middle. CDR3 amino acids: CASSLRGPTNQPQHF. The CDR3 DNA follows: TGTGCCAGCAGCTTGAGAGGTCCCACGAATCAGCCCCAGCATTTT.

The DNA of the CDR3 is TGTGCCAGCAGTGCTTCGGAGTCGGACCCCTGGGGCTACACCTTC. Amino acids: CASSASESDPWGYTF. This rearrangement joins TRBV6-1 to TRBJ1-2; D is undetermined. Trimming took off 4 bases at V and 8 bases at J, with 20 bases between the two ends. The CDR3 has 15 residues. Germline CDR1 is MNHNS and CDR2 is SASEGT.

In regard to this clone: This sample includes further DNA sequences coding for the same CDR3. The J gene is TRBJ2-1, the V gene TRBV6-5, with D possibly being TRBD2 (6 bases). There are 15 residues in the CDR3. V lost 6 bases and J lost 0, with 12 bases in between. Germline lookup yields CDR1 MNHEY and CDR2 SVGAGI. The CDR3 loop reads CASRPTGGSYNEQFF. The CDR3 nucleotides are TGTGCCAGCAGGCCTACCGGGGGCTCCTACAATGAGCAGTTCTTC.